This T cell receptor (beta chain) is drawn from a study of blood T cell repertoires in COVID-19. Whole-study context: From the United States, Italy and Spain came samples of acute and convalescent COVID-19.

TCRdb's table, derived via immunoSEQ multiplex PCR, lists solely in-frame clones and lacks some. The repertoire holds more than 70,000 clones, around 90% seen once, with 5.8% in the top ten. This sequence was found in a man aged 50-60 years with active COVID-19. Sequencing input: peripheral blood.

As DNA, the CDR3 is TGTGCCAGTATAGAGAGAGCGGGGACTGAAGCTTTCTTT. Its translation: CASIERAGTEAFF. The chain carries TRBV19 and TRBJ1-1; D unresolved. CDR1 and CDR2 from the germline V gene are LNHDA and SQIVND (reference sequence). CDR3 length: 13 amino acids. V was pared by 7 bases and J by 5 bases, with 14 bases between.